The 20 T cell receptor beta chains below come from one sample, sequenced in a study of T-cell memory formation after mild COVID-19. TCRdb recomputed calls from the 5' RACE reads with MiXCR, one row per CDR3 protein. The sample includes a few hundred thousand distinct CDR3 sequences, about 17% of them seen just once. Source material: PBMCs or a T cell subset sorted from them (not recorded which). All receptors come from a man in his late teens or twenties who had mild COVID-19 (a few samples of this study predate the infection). Cell type and time point are not known.

DNA for the CDR3: TGTGCCAGTCTCGTTTCAGGGGGTCACATTCAGTACTTC. It codes for CASLVSGGHIQYF. The chain employs TRBV19 and TRBJ2-4; 7 nucleotides agree with TRBD1. This CDR3 has 13 residues. The V gene's germline CDR1 is LNHDA and CDR2 SQIVND (reference sequence). V was clipped by 8 bases and J by 8 bases; unmatched bases: 9.

The chain joins TRBV6-5 to TRBJ1-3, with D uncertain. Per germline, CDR1 MNHEY and CDR2 SVGAGI. The CDR3 length is 17 residues. V lost 6 bases to trimming and J lost 1 base, with 19 bases between them. The CDR3 sequence is CASSQLVSRSSGNTIYF. DNA for the CDR3: TGTGCCAGCAGCCAGTTAGTTTCGAGATCTTCTGGAAACACCATATATTTT.

The rearrangement uses TRBV3-2 and TRBJ2-2; the D segment call TRBD2 is taken from the table without a DNA check. TRBV3-2 is termed a pseudogene. This CDR3 has 14 residues. The CDR3 DNA reads as TGTGCCGGGACCTTAGTAGGGCCTCCCGGGGAGCTGTTTTTT. Translated: CAGTLVGPPGELFF.

The gene calls are TRBV3-1 and TRBJ2-1; D is unresolved. Looked up from germline, CDR1 is LGHDT and CDR2 is YNNKEL (reference sequence). V dropped 3 bases and J dropped 6 bases, with 15 bases sitting between them. The CDR3 is made up of 15 amino acids. CDR3 nucleotide sequence: TGTGCCAGCAGCCAGACCCCCGACTCAATCAATGAGCAGTTCTTC. As protein: CASSQTPDSINEQFF.

V and J are TRBV6-2 or TRBV6-3 and TRBJ2-7; 11 bases match TRBD1. The CDR3 extends over 17 amino acids. The germline V gene has CDR1 MNHEY and CDR2 SVGEGT. V shed 2 bases and J 2 bases; nucleotides not matched to a gene: 8. The CDR3 is CASSYPRRDRGTYEQYF. As DNA, the CDR3 is TGTGCCAGCAGTTACCCACGCCGGGACAGGGGGACCTACGAGCAGTACTTC.

This sequence joins TRBV14 and TRBJ1-1, with D tentatively TRBD1 (5 bases). Trimming pared 1 base from V and 1 base from J, leaving 10 bases between. The CDR3 runs 15 residues. The V gene's germline CDR1 is SGHDN and CDR2 FVKESK. CDR3 sequence (DNA): TGTGCCAGCAGCCAAGGGAGGGGAAGGAACACTGAAGCTTTCTTT. Translating it yields CASSQGRGRNTEAFF.

This clonotype was picked up a small number of times. The genes are TRBV11-2 and TRBJ2-7, with no clear D. Germline V gene sequence: CDR1 SGHAT, CDR2 FQNNGV. The CDR3 covers 11 residues. The V end was cut by 5 bases, the J end by 4 bases, with 6 bases between. The CDR3 region has the DNA TGTGCCAGCAGCCGGCCGTACGAGCAGTACGTC. Amino acids: CASSRPYEQYV.

The chain has TRBV3-1 and TRBJ2-1; 8 nucleotides align to TRBD2. Trimming removed 8 bases from V and 2 bases from J; junction bases left unmatched: 5. Germline CDR1 is LGHDT and CDR2 is YNNKEL (reference sequence). This CDR3 contains 14 residues. The CDR3 DNA reads TGTGCCAGCCGCAGCGGGGGTACCTACAATGAGCAGTTCTTC. This codes for CASRSGGTYNEQFF.

This clonotype has only a few counts. The chain recombines TRBV29-1 with TRBJ2-3, with 11 bases aligning to TRBD2. This CDR3 spans 13 amino acids. The J segment lost 4 bases and the V segment lost 4 bases, leaving 1 base of the junction unmatched. Germline loops: CDR1 SQVTM, CDR2 ANQGSEA. In DNA form, the CDR3 reads TGCAGCGTTGGTAGCGGGGGGGCAGATACGCAGTATTTT. Its translation is CSVGSGGADTQYF.

This clonotype has only a few counts. The chain has TRBV4-2 and TRBJ2-7; D may be TRBD1 or TRBD2 (5 bases each). Germline CDR1 LGHNA, CDR2 YNFKEQ. V gave up 0 bases and J gave up 4 bases, with 13 bases separating them. CDR3 size: 15 residues. The CDR3 nucleotides read TGTGCCAGCAGCCAAGAGATTCGTGGGGGATACGAGCAGTACTTC. It yields the protein CASSQEIRGGYEQYF.

The chain has TRBV4-1 and TRBJ1-5, with 9 bases lining up with TRBD1. V was pared by 1 base and J by 4 bases, with 5 bases of the junction left unmatched. Per the germline V gene, CDR1 is MGHRA and CDR2 is YSYEKL. There are 16 residues in the CDR3. CDR3 nucleotides: TGCGCCAGCAGCCAAGGATACAGGGGGCAAAATCAGCCCCAGCATTTT. Residues: CASSQGYRGQNQPQHF.

The chain couples TRBV10-3 to TRBJ2-7, with 10 nucleotides matching TRBD2. Germline values: CDR1 ENHRY, CDR2 SYGVKD. The junction had 4 bases not matched to a gene; V was cut back by 2 bases and J by 3 bases. The CDR3 is 15 residues long. The CDR3 here is CAISENSGGFYEQYF. The CDR3 DNA reads as TGTGCCATCAGTGAGAATAGCGGGGGGTTCTACGAGCAGTACTTC.

In this sample, this clonotype turned up a few times. This chain uses TRBV20-1 with TRBJ2-7; unclear D gene. The ends were cut back, 0 bases at V and 0 bases at J, with 12 bases in the middle. Germline assignment: CDR1 DFQATT and CDR2 SNEGSKA (reference sequence). The CDR3 totals 15 residues. As DNA, the CDR3 is TGCAGTGCTAGAGATGGGCGGAAGAGCTCCTACGAGCAGTACTTC. This translates into CSARDGRKSSYEQYF.

The chain employs TRBV7-9 and TRBJ1-2; D not resolved. The V gene's germline CDR1 is SEHNR and CDR2 FQNEAQ (reference sequence). The CDR3 contains 13 residues. V was trimmed by 11 bases and J by 8 bases, leaving 21 bases between them. This CDR3 reads CAGWNDPEGGYTF. The DNA of the CDR3 is TGTGCCGGGTGGAATGACCCCGAGGGAGGCTACACCTTC.

The rearrangement joins TRBV20-1 to TRBJ1-4, with TRBD1 matching 7 bases. CDR3 size: 14 residues. Trimming cost V 6 bases and J 8 bases; bases outside gene matches: 12. Germline V gene sequence: CDR1 DFQATT, CDR2 SNEGSKA (reference sequence). In DNA, the CDR3 is TGCAGTGCGGGTCCGACAGGGATCACAGAAAAACTGTTTTTT. Translated, it gives CSAGPTGITEKLFF.

This clonotype was seen a handful of times. The chain couples TRBV6-6 to TRBJ1-2, with 7 bases that match TRBD1. The CDR3 contains 12 residues. Trimming cost V 10 bases and J 7 bases; bases outside gene matches: 9. Germline V gene sequence: CDR1 MNHNY, CDR2 SVGAGI (reference sequence). The CDR3 protein is CATEPRTGGYTF. In nucleotides, the CDR3 is TGTGCCACCGAACCTAGGACAGGTGGCTACACCTTC.

This clonotype was detected only a few times. V is TRBV5-1 and J is TRBJ2-6; weak D call: TRBD2 (6 bases). CDR3 length: 16 residues. Germline V lookup: CDR1 SGHRS, CDR2 YFSETQ. With 4 bases removed from V and 2 bases from J, the gap between germline ends came to 13 bases. The CDR3 DNA is TGCGCCAGCAGCACGGGGGTTGTTGCTGGGGCCAACGTCCTGACTTTC. Protein product: CASSTGVVAGANVLTF.

This clonotype was picked up many times. V and J are TRBV7-2 and TRBJ2-6; no definite D call. V shed 6 bases and J shed 0 bases, with 6 bases lying between them. Germline CDR1 and CDR2: SGHTA and FQGNSA. The length of the CDR3 is 14 residues. In DNA, the CDR3 is TGTGCCAGCAGGCAAAACTCTGGGGCCAACGTCCTGACTTTC. It is translated as CASRQNSGANVLTF.

The table lists this clonotype with many counts. Germline is not matched at one junction end, which may reflect a read error. V gene TRBV28 combines with J gene TRBJ1-2, with D possibly being TRBD1 (6 bases). Germline V gene lookup returns CDR1 MDHEN and CDR2 SYDVKM. The CDR3 sequence is 12 residues long. CDR3 protein: CASSPQGYGYTF. CDR3 bases: TGCGCCAGCAGCCCACAGGGCTATGGCTACACCTTC.

This clonotype was detected a few times. This chain connects TRBV9 to TRBJ1-4; D unresolved. Germline CDR1 and CDR2: SGDLS and YYNGEE. Trimming removed 0 bases from V and 0 bases from J, with 0 bases in between. The CDR3 is made up of 13 amino acids. The CDR3 DNA follows: TGTGCCAGCAGCGTAGCAACTAATGAAAAACTGTTTTTT. This sequence encodes CASSVATNEKLFF.